This entry lists 24 T cell receptor beta chains sequenced from one sample in a study of blood T cell repertoires in COVID-19. Assay: immunoSEQ multiplex PCR; the TCRdb copy retains only in-frame clones and omits some. The sample has 350,000 to 400,000 clones, 80% to 95% seen once; the top ten hold 0.86%. The specimen was PBMCs or T cells enriched from blood (not recorded which). The source is a woman aged 35 to 49 who had been exposed to COVID-19.

The gene calls are TRBV2 and TRBJ1-1; possibly TRBD1 for D (6 bases). Trimming cost V 5 bases and J 5 bases, with 9 bases left between them. This CDR3 comprises 12 residues. CDR1 and CDR2 from the germline V gene are SNHLY and FYNNEI. CDR3: CASSWTETEAFF. DNA for the CDR3: TGTGCCAGCAGTTGGACAGAGACTGAAGCTTTCTTT.

This sequence joins TRBV27 and TRBJ2-1; 9 positions agree with TRBD1. The junction had 3 bases not matched to a gene; V was cut back by 4 bases and J by 5 bases. Per germline, CDR1 MNHEY and CDR2 SMNVEV (reference sequence). The CDR3 loop spans 14 amino acids. CDR3 sequence (DNA): TGTGCCAGCAGTTGGGACAGGGTGGACAATGAGCAGTTCTTC. The encoded protein is CASSWDRVDNEQFF.

Concerning this clone: The sample has other DNA sequences that encode this CDR3 too. The chain couples TRBV7-9 to TRBJ1-5; 8 positions match TRBD1. V shed 3 bases, J shed 4 bases, and the junction held 2 bases outside the gene matches. The germline V gene encodes CDR1 SEHNR and CDR2 FQNEAQ (reference sequence). This CDR3 has 14 residues. Here the CDR3 reads CASSFGQGNQPQHF. The CDR3 DNA follows: TGTGCCAGCAGCTTCGGACAGGGAAATCAGCCCCAGCATTTT.

The V gene is TRBV6-1, the J gene TRBJ1-5; weak D call: TRBD1 (6 bases). Germline CDR1 MNHNS, CDR2 SASEGT. The V end was cut by 1 base, the J end by 4 bases, with 8 bases between. The CDR3 length is 14 residues. Written as DNA, the CDR3 is TGTGCCAGCAGTGAAGGGCAGGGGAATCAGCCCCAGCATTTT. Protein sequence: CASSEGQGNQPQHF.

The V call is TRBV15, the J call TRBJ1-1; possibly TRBD1 for D (5 bases). Trimming took 0 bases from V and 2 from J, leaving 10 bases between them. Germline CDR1 LNHNV, CDR2 YYDKDF (reference sequence). The CDR3 sequence is 15 residues long. The CDR3 is CATSRDFDSNTEAFF. The CDR3, as DNA: TGTGCCACCAGCAGAGATTTCGACAGCAACACTGAAGCTTTCTTT.

J is TRBJ2-3 and V is TRBV9; possibly TRBD2 for D (5 bases). From germline, CDR1 is SGDLS and CDR2 YYNGEE. The CDR3 runs 12 residues. Trimming removed 3 bases from V and 5 bases from J, with 7 bases in between. The CDR3 coding sequence is TGTGCCAGCAGCGCGCGGGTAGATACGCAGTATTTT. It encodes CASSARVDTQYF. The complete variable domain, with remaining parts taken from reference TRBV9 and TRBJ2-3, reads DSGVTQTPKHLITATGQRVTLRCSPRSGDLSVYWYQQSLDQGLQFLIQYYNGEERAKGNILERFSAQQFPDLHSELNLSSLELGDSALYFCASSARVDTQYFGPGTRLTVL.

This clone occurred once. The chain links TRBV3-1 (or the pseudogene TRBV3-2) to TRBJ2-5, with 10 bases identical to TRBD2. CDR3 length: 19 amino acids. V shed 1 base and J 2 bases; nucleotides not matched to a gene: 13. The germline V gene encodes CDR1 LGHDT and CDR2 YNNKEL (reference sequence). The CDR3 nucleotides are TGTGCCAGCAGCCAAGTCGATCCTCTAGCGGGAGCTTCTCAAGAGACCCAGTACTTC. Its translation is CASSQVDPLAGASQETQYF.

This chain connects TRBV15 to TRBJ1-5; D may be TRBD1 (5 bases). This CDR3 is 14 amino acids long. Trimming stripped 0 bases from V and 5 bases from J, with 8 bases between. Germline V gene sequence: CDR1 LNHNV, CDR2 YYDKDF (reference sequence). The CDR3 DNA sequence: TGTGCCACCAGCAGAGAGCTCAGGGATCAGCCCCAGCATTTT. This sequence encodes CATSRELRDQPQHF.

With respect to this clone: Other DNA sequences in this sample translate to the same CDR3. The chain has TRBV15 and TRBJ1-1; weak D call: TRBD1 (6 bases). Trimming removed 5 bases from V and 4 bases from J, with 11 bases in between. The CDR3 is made up of 13 amino acids. Germline CDR1 and CDR2: LNHNV and YYDKDF (reference sequence). CDR3 sequence: CATSRGGGTEAFF. CDR3 nucleotide sequence: TGTGCCACCAGCCGGGGAGGGGGCACTGAAGCTTTCTTT.

J is TRBJ1-2 and V is TRBV5-1; no reliable D call. Germline CDR1 is SGHRS and CDR2 is YFSETQ. The CDR3 runs 12 residues. V was trimmed by 3 bases and J by 4 bases, leaving 7 bases between them. The CDR3 region is CASSSFLYGYTF. The CDR3 bases are TGCGCCAGCAGCTCCTTCCTCTATGGCTACACCTTC.

The chain combines TRBV18 with TRBJ1-2; D is unclear. Germline V gives CDR1 KGHSH, CDR2 LQKENI. The CDR3 has 13 amino acids. Trimming shortened V by 2 bases and J by 9 bases, and 13 bases separated the two germline ends. The CDR3 region has the DNA TGTGCCAGCTCACCAAAAGCCCCGGGGAGCTACACCTTC. Its protein is CASSPKAPGSYTF.

The CDR3 bases are TGTGCTAGTGGTCGTGGGACACCCGATAATTCACCCCTCCACTTT. This encodes CASGRGTPDNSPLHF. The chain employs TRBV12-5 and TRBJ1-6; perhaps TRBD1 as D (6 bases). Per the germline V gene, CDR1 is LGHNT and CDR2 is FRNRAP. V was pared by 5 bases and J by 5 bases, with 13 bases between. The CDR3 is made up of 15 amino acids.

The J gene is TRBJ2-7, the V gene TRBV6-6; 12 bases match TRBD1. With 5 bases clipped from V and 6 bases from J, the junction kept 8 bases outside the gene matches. The CDR3 sequence is 15 residues long. CDR1 is MNHNY and CDR2 is SVGAGI in the germline V gene (reference sequence). The CDR3 coding sequence is TGTGCCAGCAGTCAGAAGGGACAGGGGGCGGTCGAGCAGTACTTC. Encoded protein: CASSQKGQGAVEQYF.

The chain carries TRBV2 and TRBJ1-5; D is perhaps TRBD1 (5 bases). With 4 bases removed from V and 5 bases from J, the gap between germline ends came to 18 bases. This CDR3 is built from 16 residues. CDR1 and CDR2 from the germline V gene are SNHLY and FYNNEI. The CDR3: CASSVSGLGGYQPQHF. CDR3 bases: TGTGCCAGCAGTGTCTCTGGTCTGGGGGGGTATCAGCCCCAGCATTTT. Drawing the rest from reference TRBV2 and TRBJ1-5, the complete variable domain is EPEVTQTPSHQVTQMGQEVILRCVPISNHLYFYWYRQILGQKVEFLVSFYNNEISEKSEIFDDQFSVERPDGSNFTLKIRSTKLEDSAMYFCASSVSGLGGYQPQHFGDGTRLSIL.

The rearrangement uses TRBV5-1 and TRBJ2-2; tentative D call: TRBD2 (5 bases). Trimming shortened V by 7 bases and J by 2 bases, and 9 bases separated the two germline ends. The germline CDR1 and CDR2 sequences are SGHRS and YFSETQ. This CDR3 is 13 amino acids long. CDR3 region: CASRRGNTGELFF. The CDR3, as DNA: TGCGCCAGCCGACGGGGTAACACCGGGGAGCTGTTTTTT.

The V call is TRBV6-5, the J call TRBJ2-4, with D possibly being TRBD1 (6 bases). V was cut by 1 base and J by 0 bases, with 10 bases left in between. The CDR3 has 16 amino acids. Germline loops: CDR1 MNHEY, CDR2 SVGAGI. The CDR3 protein is CASSYWGRGAKNIQYF. CDR3 DNA: TGTGCCAGCAGTTACTGGGGCAGGGGAGCCAAAAACATTCAGTACTTC.

This clone was detected a few times. The rearrangement uses TRBV5-8 and TRBJ2-3; 8 bases align to TRBD1. Trimming removed 0 bases from V and 11 bases from J; junction bases left unmatched: 11. CDR1 is SGHTS, CDR2 YDEGEE, per germline. CDR3 length equals 15 residues. CDR3 in amino acids: CASSLGTGRLDLQYF. Here the CDR3 DNA reads TGTGCCAGCAGCTTGGGGACAGGGCGGCTAGACTTGCAGTATTTT. Together with reference TRBV5-8 and TRBJ2-3, the CDR3 gives the full variable domain: EAGVTQSPTHLIKTRGQQATLRCSPISGHTSVYWYQQALGLGLQFLLWYDEGEERNRGNFPPRFSGRQFPNYSSELNVNALELEDSALYLCASSLGTGRLDLQYFGPGTRLTVL.

As to this clone: Other DNA sequences of this sample code for an identical CDR3. The chain has TRBV18 and TRBJ2-7, with D perhaps TRBD2 (6 bases). The germline CDR1 and CDR2 sequences are KGHSH and LQKENI. V was cut by 0 bases and J by 4 bases, with 10 bases left in between. The CDR3 consists of 14 residues. CDR3 sequence (DNA): TGTGCCAGCTCACCACCGGACGGGAGATACGAGCAGTACTTC. Its translation is CASSPPDGRYEQYF.

This clone was seen a single time. The V gene is TRBV19, the J gene TRBJ2-1, with 11 bases aligning to TRBD2. The CDR3 sequence is 15 residues long. V lost 6 bases and J lost 7; bases outside the gene matches: 8. Germline CDR1 reads LNHDA; CDR2 reads SQIVND (reference sequence). The CDR3 loop is CASRNLAGGRNEQFF. The CDR3 bases are TGTGCCAGTAGGAATTTAGCGGGGGGGCGGAATGAGCAGTTCTTC. Drawing the rest from reference TRBV19 and TRBJ2-1, the complete variable domain is DGGITQSPKYLFRKEGQNVTLSCEQNLNHDAMYWYRQDPGQGLRLIYYSQIVNDFQKGDIAEGYSVSREKKESFPLTVTSAQKNPTAFYLCASRNLAGGRNEQFFGPGTRLTVL.

The table lists this clone with a count of one. V usage is TRBV3-1 (or the pseudogene TRBV3-2) and J usage is TRBJ2-3; 9 nucleotides match TRBD2. V was clipped by 0 bases and J by 2 bases; unmatched bases: 3. CDR3 length equals 16 residues. Germline V CDR1 and CDR2: LGHDT, YNNKEL (reference sequence). The CDR3 spells CASSQDERGDTDTQYF. CDR3 sequence (DNA): TGTGCCAGCAGCCAAGATGAGCGGGGGGACACAGATACGCAGTATTTT.

This clone was seen only a few times. The chain couples TRBV7-9 to TRBJ1-1; no clear D gene. The length of the CDR3 is 14 residues. Germline-derived CDR1 and CDR2 are SEHNR and FQNEAQ (reference sequence). Deletions cut 5 bases from V and 0 bases from J, with 10 bases between. The CDR3 DNA reads as TGTGCCAGCAGCACGAAGCAAATGAACACTGAAGCTTTCTTT. It encodes CASSTKQMNTEAFF.

The V gene is TRBV9, the J gene TRBJ1-1, with a possible D match to TRBD1 (5 bases). CDR3 length equals 15 residues. The V gene lost 4 bases and the J gene lost 0 bases, with 13 bases spanning the gap. Germline V gene data show CDR1 as SGDLS and CDR2 as YYNGEE. The CDR3 DNA reads TGTGCCAGCAGCCCTCGTCCGGGGGTGAACACTGAAGCTTTCTTT. This codes for CASSPRPGVNTEAFF.

The chain employs TRBV10-1 and TRBJ1-1; no firm D call. The germline V gene encodes CDR1 WNHNN and CDR2 SYGVQD (reference sequence). This CDR3 spans 13 amino acids. Trimming removed 6 bases at V and 5 bases at J, with 13 bases between. This CDR3 reads CASSSGRLTEAFF. CDR3 nucleotides: TGCGCCAGCAGCAGCGGACGATTGACTGAAGCTTTCTTT.

The chain is built from TRBV30 and TRBJ1-6; maybe TRBD1 (6 bases). The CDR3 extends over 13 amino acids. Trimming pared 2 bases from V and 5 bases from J, leaving 7 bases between. Germline V gives CDR1 GTSNPN, CDR2 SVGIG (reference sequence). CDR3 nucleotides: TGTGCCTGGAGTTCAGGGGATAATTCACCCCTCCACTTT. Amino acids: CAWSSGDNSPLHF.